What follows are 5 T cell receptor beta chains derived from one specimen sequenced in a study of shared clonotypes between healthy human individuals. The data were produced by immunoSEQ multiplex PCR, yet TCRdb's version contains in-frame clones alone and is incomplete. The data contain about 2.2 million clones, approximately 92% of them singletons. CD8 cells regarded as naive lacked CD45RO, were positively chosen for CCR7, and omitted terminally differentiated effector memory CD45RA+ cells. Sequenced input: naive CD8+ T cells from PBMCs. These receptors were collected from a man aged 18 to 30 in good health. Some clones in this sample may be carry-over from other donors' samples.

The chain has TRBV7-9 and TRBJ1-1; a weak D match, TRBD1 (6 bases). V was shortened by 8 bases and J by 0 bases, with 10 bases between the two germline ends. The CDR3 is made up of 13 amino acids. In germline, CDR1 is SEHNR, CDR2 FQNEAQ (reference sequence). CDR3 protein: CASANRVNTEAFF. As DNA, the CDR3 is TGTGCCAGCGCCAACAGGGTGAACACTGAAGCTTTCTTT.

The rearrangement joins TRBV6-6 to TRBJ1-5; a weak D match, TRBD1 (6 bases). Per germline, CDR1 MNHNY and CDR2 SVGAGI (reference sequence). The CDR3 totals 15 residues. V lost 0 bases, J lost 8 bases, and 14 bases lay in between. The CDR3 DNA reads TGTGCCAGCAGTTACTCGATTGACAGGTTGGAGCCCCAGCATTTT. This sequence encodes CASSYSIDRLEPQHF.

This chain uses TRBV19 with TRBJ2-7, with TRBD1 identical over 9 bases. From germline, CDR1 is LNHDA and CDR2 SQIVND (reference sequence). The CDR3 extends over 15 amino acids. V was pared by 2 bases and J by 3 bases, with 5 bases of the junction left unmatched. The chain's CDR3 is CASSIPGQGNYEQYF. CDR3 DNA sequence: TGTGCCAGTAGTATACCGGGACAGGGTAACTACGAGCAGTACTTC. The whole variable domain, remainder taken from reference TRBV19 and TRBJ2-7, is DGGITQSPKYLFRKEGQNVTLSCEQNLNHDAMYWYRQDPGQGLRLIYYSQIVNDFQKGDIAEGYSVSREKKESFPLTVTSAQKNPTAFYLCASSIPGQGNYEQYFGPGTRLTVT.

The sample holds a few counts of this clone. CDR3 sequence: CASSPIASEGTEAFF. Here the CDR3 DNA reads TGCGCCAGCAGCCCAATAGCCTCCGAGGGCACTGAAGCTTTCTTT. The chain is built from TRBV4-1 and TRBJ1-1; D is unresolved. Trimming shortened V by 4 bases and J by 4 bases, and 16 bases separated the two germline ends. The CDR3 covers 15 residues. Germline values: CDR1 MGHRA, CDR2 YSYEKL.

The chain combines TRBV11-2 with TRBJ2-7; perhaps TRBD2 as D (6 bases). Germline V CDR1 and CDR2: SGHAT, FQNNGV. The germline V and J ends were trimmed by 1 base and 2 bases, with 12 bases remaining between them. This CDR3 contains 15 residues. CDR3 region: CASSLGLATTYEQYF. CDR3 DNA sequence: TGTGCCAGCAGCTTAGGTCTAGCGACAACCTACGAGCAGTACTTC.